The clone carrying this T cell receptor beta chain was seen a single time. The record originates from a study of T cell changes during pregnancy in multiple sclerosis. TCRdb's table, derived via immunoSEQ multiplex PCR, lists solely in-frame clones and lacks some. The sample consists of about 84,000 clones, roughly 94% of them appearing once. This CDR3 comprises 16 residues. Germline loops: CDR1 SGHVS, CDR2 FQNEAQ. The germline V and J ends were trimmed by 5 bases and 4 bases, with 18 bases remaining between them. This receptor was obtained from a female donor in good health, enrolled as a control in a pregnancy study. This chain joins TRBV7-8 and TRBJ2-1, with D uncertain. Material: peripheral blood, obtained in the second trimester of pregnancy. CDR3 sequence: CASSAFPDGAYNEQFF. The CDR3 region has the DNA TGTGCCAGCAGCGCGTTCCCCGACGGAGCTTACAATGAGCAGTTCTTC.